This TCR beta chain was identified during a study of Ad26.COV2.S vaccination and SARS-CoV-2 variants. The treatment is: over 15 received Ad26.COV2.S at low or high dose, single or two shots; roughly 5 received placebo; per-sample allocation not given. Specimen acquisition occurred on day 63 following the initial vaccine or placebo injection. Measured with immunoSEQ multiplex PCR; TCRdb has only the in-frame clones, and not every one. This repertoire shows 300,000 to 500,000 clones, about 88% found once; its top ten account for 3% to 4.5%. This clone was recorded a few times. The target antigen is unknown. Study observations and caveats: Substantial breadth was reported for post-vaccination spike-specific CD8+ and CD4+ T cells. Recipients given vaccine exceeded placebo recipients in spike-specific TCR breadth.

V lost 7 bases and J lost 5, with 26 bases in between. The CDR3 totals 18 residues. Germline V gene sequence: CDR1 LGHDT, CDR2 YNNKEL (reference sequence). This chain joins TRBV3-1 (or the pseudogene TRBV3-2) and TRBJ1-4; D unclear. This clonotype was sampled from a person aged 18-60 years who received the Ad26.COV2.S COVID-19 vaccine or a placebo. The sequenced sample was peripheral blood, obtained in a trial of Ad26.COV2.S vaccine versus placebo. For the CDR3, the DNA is TGTGCCAGCACCGTGAATAGAGATTTAGGGTTACCGAATGAAAAACTGTTTTTT. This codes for CASTVNRDLGLPNEKLFF.